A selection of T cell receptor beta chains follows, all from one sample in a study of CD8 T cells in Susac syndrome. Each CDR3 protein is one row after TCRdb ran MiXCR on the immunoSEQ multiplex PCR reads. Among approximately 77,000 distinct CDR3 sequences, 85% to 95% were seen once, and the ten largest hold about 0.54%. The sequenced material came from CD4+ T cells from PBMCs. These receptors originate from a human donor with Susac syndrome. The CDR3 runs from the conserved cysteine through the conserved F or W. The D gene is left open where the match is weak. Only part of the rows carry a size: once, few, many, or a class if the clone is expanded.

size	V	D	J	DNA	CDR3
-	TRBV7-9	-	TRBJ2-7	TGTGCCAGCAGCTTAGGGGGGCCCTCCTACGAGCAGTACTTC	CASSLGGPSYEQYF
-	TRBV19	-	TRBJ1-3	TGTGCCAGTAGTATAGACAGCTCTGGAAACACCATATATTTT	CASSIDSSGNTIYF
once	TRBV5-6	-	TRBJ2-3	TGTGCCAGCAGCTTGTACAGCACTAGCACAGATACGCAGTATTTT	CASSLYSTSTDTQYF
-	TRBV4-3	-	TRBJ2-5	TGCGCCAGCAGCCAAGACCTGGCTAGCAGCGAGACCCAGTACTTC	CASSQDLASSETQYF
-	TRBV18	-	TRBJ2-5	TGTGCCAGCTCACCTTCCCGACAAGAGACCCAGTACTTC	CASSPSRQETQYF
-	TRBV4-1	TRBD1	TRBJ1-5	TGCGCCAGCAGCCAGGGACAGGGTTGGAATCAGCCCCAGCATTTT	CASSQGQGWNQPQHF
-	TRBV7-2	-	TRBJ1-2	TGTGCCAGCAGCTTAGATCTCTGGTCGGGTAGCACCTTC	CASSLDLWSGSTF
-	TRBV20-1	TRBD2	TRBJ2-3	TGCAGTGCCAGCGGACTAGCGGAACTAAACACAGATACGCAGTATTTT	CSASGLAELNTDTQYF
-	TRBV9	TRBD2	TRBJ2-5	TGTGCCAGCAGCGCACAAGCGGGAGGGCGGGAGACCCAGTACTTC	CASSAQAGGRETQYF
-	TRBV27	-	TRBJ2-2	TGTGCCAGCAGTATACCCGGGGGACACCTTAACACCGGGGAGCTGTTTTTT	CASSIPGGHLNTGELFF
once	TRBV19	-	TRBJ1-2	TGTGCCAGTAGTATGGCGGAGGGCCCGATCTATGGCTACACCTTC	CASSMAEGPIYGYTF
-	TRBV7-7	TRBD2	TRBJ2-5	TGTGCCAGCAGCTCTGCAGGGAGGGGAGAGACCCAGTACTTC	CASSSAGRGETQYF
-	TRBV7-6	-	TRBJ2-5	TGTGCCAGCAGCTCGGGACCGGCGGAGACCCAGTACTTC	CASSSGPAETQYF
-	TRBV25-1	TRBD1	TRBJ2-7	TGTGCCAGCAGTCCAACGACAGGGGCCTACGAGCAGTACTTC	CASSPTTGAYEQYF
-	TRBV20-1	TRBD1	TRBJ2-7	TGCAGTGCTAGGGGCGACAGGGAGTCCTACGAGCAGTACTTC	CSARGDRESYEQYF
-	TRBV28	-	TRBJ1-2	TGTGCCAGCAGTTCAGGGGATAACTATGGCTACACCTTC	CASSSGDNYGYTF
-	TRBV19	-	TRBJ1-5	TGTGCCAGTATACCAAGGTGGGGTAGCAATCAGCCCCAGCATTTT	CASIPRWGSNQPQHF
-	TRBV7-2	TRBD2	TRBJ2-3	TGTGCCAGCAGCTTAGGGACTAGCGGGAGGGCCAATACGCAGTATTTT	CASSLGTSGRANTQYF
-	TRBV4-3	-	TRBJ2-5	TGCGCCAGCAGCCAAACCGCCGCCTCCTCGGAGACCCAGTACTTC	CASSQTAASSETQYF
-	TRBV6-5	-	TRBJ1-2	TGTGCCAGCAGTTCCGGACTCGCGGGAGGGCGCGACTATGGCTACACCTTC	CASSSGLAGGRDYGYTF
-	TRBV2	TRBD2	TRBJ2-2	TGTGCCAGCAGTGAACGGGAGGGCACCGGGGAGCTGTTTTTT	CASSEREGTGELFF
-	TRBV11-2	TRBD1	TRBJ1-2	TGTGCCAGCAGCCCTACAGGGGTTAGCGGCTACACCTTC	CASSPTGVSGYTF
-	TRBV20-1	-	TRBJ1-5	TGCAGTGCTAGAGCAACAGGGTACAATCAGCCCCAGCATTTT	CSARATGYNQPQHF
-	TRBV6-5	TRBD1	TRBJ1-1	TGTGCCAGCAGAGCCCAGGGGGCTAGCACTGAAGCTTTCTTT	CASRAQGASTEAFF
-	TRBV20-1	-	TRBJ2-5	TGCAGTGCTATTAGGACTTACCAAGAGACCCAGTACTTC	CSAIRTYQETQYF
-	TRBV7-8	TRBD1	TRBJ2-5	TGTGCCAGCAGCGTCCACAGGGGGCGGAGGGAGACCCAGTACTTC	CASSVHRGRRETQYF
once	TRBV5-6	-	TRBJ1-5	TGTGCCAGCAGCTTGGGTCAGGGCTATCAGCCCCAGCATTTT	CASSLGQGYQPQHF
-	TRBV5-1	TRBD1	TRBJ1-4	TGCGCCAGCAGCTTGGAGGGACAGGAGAATGAAAAACTGTTTTTT	CASSLEGQENEKLFF
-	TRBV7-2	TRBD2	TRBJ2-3	TGTGCCAGCAGCTTAGGCCCTCTACTAGCGGGGGGGCGACAAGATACGCAGTATTTT	CASSLGPLLAGGRQDTQYF
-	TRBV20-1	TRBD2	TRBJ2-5	TGCAGTGCTAGGGGCCATTCGTTTTGGCGGGAGGGTGAATGGGAGACCCAGTACTTC	CSARGHSFWREGEWETQYF
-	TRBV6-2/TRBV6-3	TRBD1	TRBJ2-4	TGTGCCAGCAGTTACGCGTCCGGGACAGGAGTAGCCAAAAACATTCAGTACTTC	CASSYASGTGVAKNIQYF
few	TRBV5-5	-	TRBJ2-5	TGTGCCAGCTCAAAAAGAGAGACCCAGTACTTC	CASSKRETQYF
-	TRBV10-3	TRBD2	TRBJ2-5	TGTGCCATCACTCGGGGGGCGGTACTAGCGGGAATTCAAGAGACCCAGTACTTC	CAITRGAVLAGIQETQYF
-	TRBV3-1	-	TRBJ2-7	TGTGCCAGCAGCCAAGATTCCGGCCCAGGGATTGGGCAGTACTTC	CASSQDSGPGIGQYF
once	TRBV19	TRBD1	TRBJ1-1	TGTGCCAGCAAATTCCGGGACAGTACGAACACTGAAGCTTTCTTT	CASKFRDSTNTEAFF
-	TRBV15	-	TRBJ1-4	TGTGCCACCAGCAGAGATTGGAGAGAAAAACTGTTTTTT	CATSRDWREKLFF